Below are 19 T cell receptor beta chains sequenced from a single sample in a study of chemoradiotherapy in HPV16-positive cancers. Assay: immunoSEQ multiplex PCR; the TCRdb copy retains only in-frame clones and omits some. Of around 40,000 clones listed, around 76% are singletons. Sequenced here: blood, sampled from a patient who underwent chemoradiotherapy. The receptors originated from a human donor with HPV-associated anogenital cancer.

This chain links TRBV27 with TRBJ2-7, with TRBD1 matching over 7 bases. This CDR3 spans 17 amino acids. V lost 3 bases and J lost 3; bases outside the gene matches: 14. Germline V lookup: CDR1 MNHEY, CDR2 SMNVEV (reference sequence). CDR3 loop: CASSLTLFPGQDYEQYF. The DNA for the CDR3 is TGTGCCAGCAGTTTGACCCTCTTTCCCGGACAGGACTACGAGCAGTACTTC.

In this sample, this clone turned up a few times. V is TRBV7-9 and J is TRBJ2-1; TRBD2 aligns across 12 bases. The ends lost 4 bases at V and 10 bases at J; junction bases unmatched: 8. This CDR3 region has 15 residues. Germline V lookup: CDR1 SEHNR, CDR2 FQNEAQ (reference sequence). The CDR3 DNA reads TGTGCCAGCAGCTCTAGCGGGGGGGGATCCGGGGAGCAGTTCTTC. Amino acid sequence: CASSSSGGGSGEQFF.

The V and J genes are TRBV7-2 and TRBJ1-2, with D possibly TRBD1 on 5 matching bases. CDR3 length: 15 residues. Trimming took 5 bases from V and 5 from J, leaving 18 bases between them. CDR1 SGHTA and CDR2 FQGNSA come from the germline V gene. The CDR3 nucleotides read TGTGCCAGCAGCCTCACCGGGACGTCCGTTTATGGCTACACCTTC. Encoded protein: CASSLTGTSVYGYTF. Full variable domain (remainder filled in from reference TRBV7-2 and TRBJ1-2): GAGVSQSPSNKVTEKGKDVELRCDPISGHTALYWYRQSLGQGLEFLIYFQGNSAPDKSGLPSDRFSAERTGGSVSTLTIQRTQQEDSAVYLCASSLTGTSVYGYTFGSGTRLTVV.

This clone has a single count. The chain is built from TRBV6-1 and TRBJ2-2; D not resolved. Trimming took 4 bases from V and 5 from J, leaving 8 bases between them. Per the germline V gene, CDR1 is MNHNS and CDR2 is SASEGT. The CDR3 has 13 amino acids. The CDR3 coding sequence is TGTGCCAGCAGTGGACGTGGAACCGGGGAGCTGTTTTTT. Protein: CASSGRGTGELFF.

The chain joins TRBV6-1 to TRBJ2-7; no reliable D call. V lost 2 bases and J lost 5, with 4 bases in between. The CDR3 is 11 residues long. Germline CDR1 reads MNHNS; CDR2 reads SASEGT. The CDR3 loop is CASSESHEQYF. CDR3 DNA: TGTGCCAGCAGTGAATCTCACGAGCAGTACTTC.

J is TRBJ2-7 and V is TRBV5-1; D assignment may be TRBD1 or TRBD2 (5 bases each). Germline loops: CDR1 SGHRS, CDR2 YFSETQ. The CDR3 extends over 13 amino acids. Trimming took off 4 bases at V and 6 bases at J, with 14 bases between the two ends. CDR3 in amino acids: CASSPDRGREQYF. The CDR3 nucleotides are TGCGCCAGCAGCCCGGACCGGGGACGCGAGCAGTACTTC.

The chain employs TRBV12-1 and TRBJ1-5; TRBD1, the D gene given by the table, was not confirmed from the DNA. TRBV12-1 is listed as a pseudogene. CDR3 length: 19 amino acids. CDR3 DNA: TGTGCCAGCAGCCCCCGGCCAGGGGGCCAAGCTGGGAGCAATCAGCCCCAGCATTTT. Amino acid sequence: CASSPRPGGQAGSNQPQHF.

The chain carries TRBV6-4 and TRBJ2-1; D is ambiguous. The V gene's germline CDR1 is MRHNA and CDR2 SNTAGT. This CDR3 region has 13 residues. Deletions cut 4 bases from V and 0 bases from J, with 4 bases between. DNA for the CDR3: TGTGCCAGCAGTGCGAGCTCCTACAATGAGCAGTTCTTC. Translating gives CASSASSYNEQFF.

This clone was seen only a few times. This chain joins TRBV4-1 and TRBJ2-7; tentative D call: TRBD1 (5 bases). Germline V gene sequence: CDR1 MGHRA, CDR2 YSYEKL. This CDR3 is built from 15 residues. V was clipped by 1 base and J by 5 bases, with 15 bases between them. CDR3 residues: CASSQGSQVGHEQYF. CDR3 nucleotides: TGCGCCAGCAGCCAAGGTTCACAGGTCGGCCACGAGCAGTACTTC.

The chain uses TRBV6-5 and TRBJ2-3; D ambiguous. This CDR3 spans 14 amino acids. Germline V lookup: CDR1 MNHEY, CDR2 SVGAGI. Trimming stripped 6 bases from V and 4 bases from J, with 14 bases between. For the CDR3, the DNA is TGTGCCAGCAGCCGAGCTACGGGTCCAGATACGCAGTATTTT. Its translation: CASSRATGPDTQYF.

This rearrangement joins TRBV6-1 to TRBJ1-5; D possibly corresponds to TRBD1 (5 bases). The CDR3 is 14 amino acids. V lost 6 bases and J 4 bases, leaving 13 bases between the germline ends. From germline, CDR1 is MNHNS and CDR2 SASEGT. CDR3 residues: CASSATKGNQPQHF. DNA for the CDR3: TGTGCCAGCAGCGCTACCAAGGGGAATCAGCCCCAGCATTTT.

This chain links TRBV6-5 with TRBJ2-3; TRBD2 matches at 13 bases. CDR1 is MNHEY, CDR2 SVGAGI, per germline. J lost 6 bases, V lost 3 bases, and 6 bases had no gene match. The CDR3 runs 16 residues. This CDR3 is CASSYSLAGGPDTQYF. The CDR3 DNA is TGTGCCAGCAGTTATTCACTAGCGGGGGGGCCGGATACGCAGTATTTT.

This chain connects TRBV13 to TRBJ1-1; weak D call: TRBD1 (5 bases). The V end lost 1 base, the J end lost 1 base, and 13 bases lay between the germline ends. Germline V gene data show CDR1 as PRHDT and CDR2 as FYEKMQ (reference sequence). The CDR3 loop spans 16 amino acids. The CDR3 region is CASSLAPGWGNTEAFF. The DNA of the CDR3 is TGTGCCAGCAGCTTAGCGCCAGGGTGGGGGAACACTGAAGCTTTCTTT.

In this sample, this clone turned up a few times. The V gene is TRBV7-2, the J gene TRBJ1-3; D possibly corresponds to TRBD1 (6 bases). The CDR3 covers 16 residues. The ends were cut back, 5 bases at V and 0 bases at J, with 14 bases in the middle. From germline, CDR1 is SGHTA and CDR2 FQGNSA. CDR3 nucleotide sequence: TGTGCCAGCAGCCCCAGAGGACAGTTCTCTGGAAACACCATATATTTT. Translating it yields CASSPRGQFSGNTIYF.

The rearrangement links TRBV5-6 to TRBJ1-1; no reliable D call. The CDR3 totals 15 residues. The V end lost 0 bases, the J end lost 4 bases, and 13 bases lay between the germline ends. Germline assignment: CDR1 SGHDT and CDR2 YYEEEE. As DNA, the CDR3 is TGTGCCAGCAGCTTGGCCGCAGGCGGGAGCACTGAAGCTTTCTTT. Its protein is CASSLAAGGSTEAFF. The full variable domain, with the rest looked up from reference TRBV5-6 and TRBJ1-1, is DAGVTQSPTHLIKTRGQQVTLRCSPKSGHDTVSWYQQALGQGPQFIFQYYEEEERQRGNFPDRFSGHQFPNYSSELNVNALLLGDSALYLCASSLAAGGSTEAFFGQGTRLTVV.

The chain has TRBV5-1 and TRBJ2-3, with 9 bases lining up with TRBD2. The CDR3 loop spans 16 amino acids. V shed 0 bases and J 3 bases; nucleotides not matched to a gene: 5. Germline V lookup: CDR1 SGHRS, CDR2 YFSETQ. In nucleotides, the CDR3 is TGCGCCAGCAGCTTGGCAGTCAGCGGGGGGACAGATACGCAGTATTTT. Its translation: CASSLAVSGGTDTQYF.

For the CDR3, the DNA is TGTGCCAGCAGTTACTCGGGCAGGGCTGGGGCCAACGTCCTGACTTTC. It is translated as CASSYSGRAGANVLTF. The gene calls are TRBV6-5 and TRBJ2-6, with D tentatively TRBD1 (5 bases). The CDR3 is 16 amino acids. Trimming shortened V by 0 bases and J by 2 bases, and 8 bases separated the two germline ends. The V gene's germline CDR1 is MNHEY and CDR2 SVGAGI.

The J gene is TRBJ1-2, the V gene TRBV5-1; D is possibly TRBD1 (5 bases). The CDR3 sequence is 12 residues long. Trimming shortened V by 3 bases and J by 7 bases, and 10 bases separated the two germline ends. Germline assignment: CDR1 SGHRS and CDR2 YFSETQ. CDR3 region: CASSYDSSGYTF. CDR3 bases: TGCGCCAGCAGCTACGACAGCTCTGGCTACACCTTC. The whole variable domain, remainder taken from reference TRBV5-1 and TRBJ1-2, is KAGVTQTPRYLIKTRGQQVTLSCSPISGHRSVSWYQQTPGQGLQFLFEYFSETQRNKGNFPGRFSGRQFSNSRSEMNVSTLELGDSALYLCASSYDSSGYTFGSGTRLTVV.

The CDR3 loop reads CAWMYGANYGYTF. Written as DNA, the CDR3 is TGTGCCTGGATGTACGGGGCCAACTATGGCTACACCTTC. The chain combines TRBV30 with TRBJ1-2; D possibly corresponds to TRBD1 (5 bases). CDR3 size: 13 residues. Germline lookup yields CDR1 GTSNPN and CDR2 SVGIG (reference sequence). V gave up 4 bases and J gave up 2 bases, with 11 bases separating them.